The 31 T cell receptor beta chains given below trace back to one sample, sequenced in a study of OX40 agonist ivuxolimab in advanced cancers. Only in-frame clones appear in the TCRdb table, and some are missing; sequencing was by immunoSEQ multiplex PCR. This repertoire shows tens of thousands of clones, about 86% found once; its top ten account for 1%. The sample here was CD4+ or CD8+ T cells sorted from blood, taken in a trial of the OX40 agonist ivuxolimab. The source of these receptors is an adult with an advanced solid tumor such as melanoma, head and neck, liver or kidney cancer.

This chain uses TRBV27 with TRBJ1-3; tentative D call: TRBD1 (6 bases). The CDR3 is 16 residues long. V gave up 5 bases and J gave up 0 bases, with 14 bases separating them. Germline V gene data show CDR1 as MNHEY and CDR2 as SMNVEV (reference sequence). CDR3 nucleotide sequence: TGTGCCAGCAGTCCGGGGACACTCGGCTCTGGAAACACCATATATTTT. Amino acid sequence: CASSPGTLGSGNTIYF.

CDR3 sequence (DNA): TGTGCCAGCAGCGTGTGGCAGCAACGCACCGGGGAGCTGTTTTTT. Residues: CASSVWQQRTGELFF. The V call is TRBV9, the J call TRBJ2-2; no reliable D call. Germline CDR1 is SGDLS and CDR2 is YYNGEE. CDR3 size: 15 residues. V was clipped by 2 bases and J by 4 bases, with 12 bases between them.

The rearrangement uses TRBV19 and TRBJ2-6; the D gene is possibly TRBD1 (5 bases). Trimming took off 5 bases at V and 2 bases at J, with 10 bases between the two ends. Germline CDR1 reads LNHDA; CDR2 reads SQIVND (reference sequence). The CDR3 runs to 15 residues. The CDR3 DNA is TGTGCCAGTAGTCTACAGGCCACTGGGGCCAACGTCCTGACTTTC. Its translation is CASSLQATGANVLTF.

This chain uses TRBV6-5 with TRBJ1-3, with TRBD1 identical over 10 bases. Germline CDR1 is MNHEY and CDR2 is SVGAGI. The CDR3 length is 15 residues. V was pared by 5 bases and J by 4 bases, with 5 bases of the junction left unmatched. CDR3 DNA: TGTGCCAGCAGTGGCGACAGGGGGCCCGGAAACACCATATATTTT. This gives the protein CASSGDRGPGNTIYF.

This clone showed up just once. The genes are TRBV19 and TRBJ2-3; D gene ambiguous. Germline lookup yields CDR1 LNHDA and CDR2 SQIVND (reference sequence). Trimming stripped 7 bases from V and 1 base from J, with 9 bases between. This CDR3 is 13 amino acids long. CDR3 DNA: TGTGCCAGTACTCCCCGGGGCACAGATACGCAGTATTTT. It specifies CASTPRGTDTQYF.

This chain joins TRBV15 and TRBJ2-3; 7 nucleotides line up with TRBD2. The V gene end was trimmed by 9 bases and the J gene end by 0 bases; junction bases not matched to a gene: 6. The CDR3 is 14 amino acids. The germline CDR1 and CDR2 sequences are LNHNV and YYDKDF (reference sequence). This CDR3 reads CATARGGSTDTQYF. The CDR3 DNA reads as TGTGCCACAGCACGCGGGGGTAGCACAGATACGCAGTATTTT.

The rearrangement uses TRBV7-2 and TRBJ2-3, with D hard to call. V was cut by 5 bases and J by 0 bases, with 6 bases left in between. Germline loops: CDR1 SGHTA, CDR2 FQGNSA. The CDR3 runs 13 residues. In DNA form, the CDR3 reads TGTGCCAGCAGCCTTTGGAGCACAGATACGCAGTATTTT. It translates to CASSLWSTDTQYF.

The chain couples TRBV6-5 to TRBJ1-2; 9 nucleotides match TRBD1. With V trimmed by 6 bases and J by 7 bases, 6 bases remained unmatched. The CDR3 spans 13 residues. Germline V gene lookup returns CDR1 MNHEY and CDR2 SVGAGI. The CDR3 bases are TGTGCCAGCAGCCCGGGACAGGGCAGTGGCTACACCTTC. It translates to CASSPGQGSGYTF.

The genes are TRBV7-8 and TRBJ1-5; a possible D gene is TRBD1 (6 bases). Trimming cost V 5 bases and J 4 bases, with 12 bases left between them. The length of the CDR3 is 14 residues. Germline CDR1 reads SGHVS; CDR2 reads FQNEAQ. The CDR3 region is CASSVRGTNQPQHF. The CDR3 region has the DNA TGTGCCAGCAGCGTAAGGGGGACGAATCAGCCCCAGCATTTT.

V is TRBV5-1 and J is TRBJ1-4; D uncertain. The CDR3 has 14 residues. V was pared by 4 bases and J by 0 bases, with 7 bases between. CDR1 SGHRS and CDR2 YFSETQ come from the germline V gene. The CDR3 nucleotides are TGCGCCAGCAGCGCTACAACAACTAATGAAAAACTGTTTTTT. It yields the protein CASSATTTNEKLFF.

The rearrangement uses TRBV2 and TRBJ1-2, with 8 bases lining up with TRBD1. The CDR3 covers 16 residues. Germline V lookup: CDR1 SNHLY, CDR2 FYNNEI. V shed 7 bases, J shed 1 base, and the junction held 11 bases outside the gene matches. Here the CDR3 reads CASNIRDRRLNYGYTF. The CDR3 region has the DNA TGTGCCAGCAACATACGGGACAGGAGACTTAACTATGGCTACACCTTC.

V and J are TRBV5-6 and TRBJ1-6, with a weak D call TRBD1 (6 bases). The germline CDR1 and CDR2 sequences are SGHDT and YYEEEE. V was cut by 2 bases and J by 13 bases, with 19 bases left in between. The CDR3 has 15 residues. The CDR3 sequence: CASSFAGQSTAPLHF. The DNA of the CDR3 is TGTGCCAGCAGCTTTGCCGGACAGTCTACAGCGCCCCTCCACTTT. The full variable domain, its missing parts supplied by reference TRBV5-6 and TRBJ1-6, is DAGVTQSPTHLIKTRGQQVTLRCSPKSGHDTVSWYQQALGQGPQFIFQYYEEEERQRGNFPDRFSGHQFPNYSSELNVNALLLGDSALYLCASSFAGQSTAPLHFGNGTRLTVT.

The V call is TRBV9, the J call TRBJ1-2; D is possibly TRBD1 (5 bases). CDR1 and CDR2 (germline): SGDLS, YYNGEE. Trimming stripped 3 bases from V and 8 bases from J, with 20 bases between. The CDR3 sequence is 15 residues long. The DNA of the CDR3 is TGTGCCAGCAGCGCGGGGGGGAGGGCGACTGGCGGCTACACCTTC. Residues: CASSAGGRATGGYTF. Full variable domain (remainder filled in from reference TRBV9 and TRBJ1-2): DSGVTQTPKHLITATGQRVTLRCSPRSGDLSVYWYQQSLDQGLQFLIQYYNGEERAKGNILERFSAQQFPDLHSELNLSSLELGDSALYFCASSAGGRATGGYTFGSGTRLTVV.

J is TRBJ1-1 and V is TRBV28; D gene uncertain. CDR1 and CDR2 from the germline V gene are MDHEN and SYDVKM. Trimming stripped 1 base from V and 1 base from J, with 10 bases between. CDR3 length equals 15 residues. The CDR3: CASSLSDASNTEAFF. The CDR3 DNA sequence: TGTGCCAGCAGTTTATCAGACGCCTCGAACACTGAAGCTTTCTTT.

This clone was detected only a few times. V is TRBV5-8 and J is TRBJ2-6, with 11 bases aligning to TRBD1. Germline V gene sequence: CDR1 SGHTS, CDR2 YDEGEE. V dropped 7 bases and J dropped 2; count of bases not matched to a gene: 8. CDR3 size: 17 residues. The CDR3 region is CASRTTGQGAGANVLTF. The CDR3 region has the DNA TGTGCCAGCCGTACGACGGGACAGGGGGCTGGGGCCAACGTCCTGACTTTC.

The V call is TRBV10-2, the J call TRBJ1-2, with a tentative D call TRBD1 (5 bases). The V gene's germline CDR1 is WSHSY and CDR2 SAAADI. The CDR3 sequence is 14 residues long. With 7 bases removed from V and 5 bases from J, the gap between germline ends came to 17 bases. This CDR3 is CASTFSSEGYGYTF. The CDR3 nucleotides read TGCGCCAGCACCTTCTCGTCCGAGGGGTATGGCTACACCTTC.

The chain is built from TRBV7-2 and TRBJ1-2; 12 bases map to TRBD1. The CDR3 spans 17 residues. Trimming took 0 bases from V and 8 from J; bases not matched to a gene: 10. Germline assignment: CDR1 SGHTA and CDR2 FQGNSA. The CDR3 DNA reads TGTGCCAGCAGCTTAGCCAGTTCGGGACAGGGGGCAGGAGGCTACACCTTC. Translation gives CASSLASSGQGAGGYTF.

V and J are TRBV10-2 and TRBJ1-2; D remains ambiguous. Germline values: CDR1 WSHSY, CDR2 SAAADI. Trimming left V 0 bases short and J 4 bases short, with 12 bases between. This CDR3 comprises 15 residues. The CDR3 coding sequence is TGCGCCAGCAGTGAGTCGGGAGGCCGGGGCTATGGCTACACCTTC. It encodes CASSESGGRGYGYTF.

Only one count was recorded for this clone. This chain joins TRBV18 and TRBJ2-6; no clear D gene. Germline V gene sequence: CDR1 KGHSH, CDR2 LQKENI. The CDR3 contains 16 residues. Trimming removed 2 bases from V and 0 bases from J, with 8 bases in between. The CDR3 protein is CASSPSKVSGANVLTF. As DNA, the CDR3 is TGTGCCAGCTCACCAAGTAAGGTCTCTGGGGCCAACGTCCTGACTTTC.

This clone showed up just once. The genes are TRBV18 and TRBJ1-2; D unclear. This CDR3 has 14 residues. The germline V gene encodes CDR1 KGHSH and CDR2 LQKENI. Deletions cut 2 bases from V and 6 bases from J, with 13 bases between. CDR3 DNA: TGTGCCAGCTCACCAAGGAAGGCCCGGAATGGCTACACCTTC. Translation gives CASSPRKARNGYTF.

The table lists this clone with a few counts. The rearrangement links TRBV5-5 to TRBJ2-2; TRBD1 is a possible D gene (6 bases). CDR3 size: 15 residues. Germline V CDR1 and CDR2: SGHKS, YYEKEE (reference sequence). V lost 3 bases to trimming and J lost 3 bases, with 12 bases between them. The CDR3 reads CASSSGQRDTGELFF. CDR3 sequence (DNA): TGTGCCAGCAGCTCTGGACAGCGCGACACCGGGGAGCTGTTTTTT.

V and J are TRBV29-1 and TRBJ2-1; tentative D call: TRBD1 (5 bases). CDR1 and CDR2 from the germline V gene are SQVTM and ANQGSEA. Between the trimmed V and J ends, which lost 5 bases and 7 bases, there was a span of 12 bases. There are 12 residues in the CDR3. CDR3 region: CSVSSGHNEQFF. The DNA for the CDR3 is TGCAGCGTTTCCTCAGGGCATAATGAGCAGTTCTTC.

About this clone itself: Other DNA sequences in the sample encode the same CDR3. The rearrangement links TRBV2 to TRBJ1-2; D is perhaps TRBD1 (5 bases). V was clipped by 4 bases and J by 11 bases, with 14 bases between them. Germline CDR1 reads SNHLY; CDR2 reads FYNNEI. This CDR3 is 12 amino acids long. The CDR3 DNA reads as TGTGCCAGCAGTGGGGGGGTTGGAGGTTACACCTTC. This translates into CASSGGVGGYTF.

The count of this clone is one. The chain uses TRBV7-9 and TRBJ2-1, with 11 bases aligning to TRBD1. The CDR3 has 16 amino acids. CDR1 is SEHNR, CDR2 FQNEAQ, per germline (reference sequence). With 5 bases clipped from V and 9 bases from J, the junction kept 12 bases outside the gene matches. CDR3 protein: CASSPPGQGVNTEQFF. The DNA for the CDR3 is TGTGCCAGCAGCCCCCCGGGACAGGGGGTCAACACTGAGCAGTTCTTC.

The rearrangement links TRBV29-1 to TRBJ1-1; D is perhaps TRBD1 (6 bases). Per the germline V gene, CDR1 is SQVTM and CDR2 is ANQGSEA. The V and J ends lost 3 bases and 0 bases respectively, with 14 bases between them. The CDR3 covers 15 residues. The CDR3 DNA reads TGCAGCGTTGATTCCACAGGGCTTCTGAACACTGAAGCTTTCTTT. This translates into CSVDSTGLLNTEAFF.

This chain links TRBV5-6 with TRBJ1-2; 9 nucleotides align to TRBD1. The CDR3 extends over 16 amino acids. Looked up from germline, CDR1 is SGHDT and CDR2 is YYEEEE. V was pared by 4 bases and J by 2 bases, with 9 bases of the junction left unmatched. The CDR3 protein is CASSDNRGQLNYGYTF. CDR3 nucleotides: TGTGCCAGCAGCGACAACAGGGGGCAACTAAACTATGGCTACACCTTC.

The chain recombines TRBV6-1 with TRBJ2-1; 11 bases align to TRBD2. Germline trimming cut 4 bases from V and 2 bases from J; bases unmatched to any gene: 1. The CDR3 is 15 amino acids. Germline V gene sequence: CDR1 MNHNS, CDR2 SASEGT. The CDR3 protein is CASSVAGGPYNEQFF. DNA for the CDR3: TGTGCCAGCAGTGTAGCGGGGGGGCCCTACAATGAGCAGTTCTTC.

V and J are TRBV2 and TRBJ2-1; 11 positions match TRBD2. CDR1 is SNHLY, CDR2 FYNNEI, per germline. Losses at the gene ends were 5 bases for V and 4 bases for J; bases not matched to a gene: 4. The CDR3 has 15 amino acids. The CDR3 DNA sequence: TGTGCCAGCAGTACTAGCGGGGGCGCTTACAATGAGCAGTTCTTC. This translates into CASSTSGGAYNEQFF.

This sequence joins TRBV6-5 and TRBJ1-2; D is unclear. This CDR3 contains 13 residues. Germline CDR1 is MNHEY and CDR2 is SVGAGI. Trimming took 7 bases from V and 2 from J, leaving 11 bases between them. The CDR3 is CASTLDRNYGYTF. CDR3 in DNA: TGTGCCAGCACCCTGGACCGAAACTATGGCTACACCTTC.

The V and J genes are TRBV6-5 and TRBJ2-7; D not certain. The germline V gene encodes CDR1 MNHEY and CDR2 SVGAGI. The CDR3 spans 13 residues. V was cut by 5 bases and J by 1 base, with 9 bases left in between. In nucleotides, the CDR3 is TGTGCCAGCAGTGTAACATATTCCTACGAGCAGTACTTC. Translating gives CASSVTYSYEQYF.

The count of this clone is one. This chain links TRBV19 with TRBJ2-5; D uncertain. CDR1 and CDR2 from the germline V gene are LNHDA and SQIVND (reference sequence). The CDR3 extends over 17 amino acids. Trimming cost V 1 base and J 1 base, with 16 bases left between them. The CDR3 spells CASSIGVSGVSQETQYF. The CDR3, as DNA: TGTGCCAGTAGTATAGGGGTTAGTGGGGTTTCCCAAGAGACCCAGTACTTC.